These 10 T cell receptor beta chains were sequenced from one sample in a study of beta chain features in type 1 diabetes. Isolated RNA was reverse transcribed in full, so expressed TCRB transcripts were sequenced. Clones were sequenced by immunoSEQ multiplex PCR, and TCRdb holds only the in-frame ones, with some missing. The repertoire has some 500,000 clones, approximately 10% of them found once; the top ten carry about 0.042%. What was sequenced was naive CD4+ T cells from blood. These receptors all come from a woman aged 18-29 years in good health.

The table lists this clone with a few counts. The chain is built from TRBV10-2 and TRBJ2-5; tentatively, D is TRBD2 (7 bases). Germline CDR1 WSHSY, CDR2 SAAADI. The V and J ends lost 3 bases and 2 bases respectively, with 13 bases between them. The CDR3 has 15 residues. CDR3 nucleotide sequence: TGCGCCAGCAGTGACCCGGGGGGCGCTCAAGAGACCCAGTACTTC. Protein: CASSDPGGAQETQYF.

This CDR3 reads CASSLLAGAYNEQFF. In nucleotides, the CDR3 is TGTGCCAGCAGCCTCCTAGCGGGAGCCTACAATGAGCAGTTCTTC. The chain couples TRBV4-2 to TRBJ2-1; 10 bases are a match to TRBD2. Trimming cost V 4 bases and J 2 bases; bases outside gene matches: 2. The germline V gene has CDR1 LGHNA and CDR2 YNFKEQ. The length of the CDR3 is 15 residues.

This clone was observed a handful of times. V and J are TRBV14 and TRBJ2-1; 7 bases are a match to TRBD1. The CDR3 totals 18 residues. CDR1 and CDR2 (germline): SGHDN, FVKESK. J lost 4 bases, V lost 0 bases, and 12 bases had no gene match. CDR3 region: CASSQDGVRGQTYNEQFF. CDR3 bases: TGTGCCAGCAGCCAAGATGGGGTTAGGGGACAGACTTACAATGAGCAGTTCTTC.

This chain joins TRBV7-3 and TRBJ2-3, with D tentatively TRBD2 (5 bases). The germline CDR1 and CDR2 sequences are SGHTA and FQGTGA. CDR3 length equals 14 residues. V was pared by 1 base and J by 6 bases, with 11 bases between. The CDR3 sequence: CASSLNGLADTQYF. CDR3 bases: TGTGCCAGCAGCTTAAATGGGTTAGCGGATACGCAGTATTTT.

The chain combines TRBV30 with TRBJ2-1; 7 positions agree with TRBD1. The V and J ends lost 5 bases and 6 bases, in that order; junction bases with no gene match: 4. The CDR3 has 12 residues. Germline-derived CDR1 and CDR2 are GTSNPN and SVGIG (reference sequence). CDR3 in DNA: TGTGCCTGGGGGGACAGAAGCAATGAGCAGTTCTTC. It translates to CAWGDRSNEQFF. The whole variable domain, filled in from reference TRBV30 and TRBJ2-1, reads SQTIHQWPATLVQPVGSPLSLECTVEGTSNPNLYWYRQAAGRGLQLLFYSVGIGQISSEVPQNLSASRPQDRQFILSSKKLLLSDSGFYLCAWGDRSNEQFFGPGTRLTVL.

This clone was detected only a few times. The chain employs TRBV7-2 and TRBJ2-7; D remains unclear. The CDR3 runs to 14 residues. From germline, CDR1 is SGHTA and CDR2 FQGNSA. Between the trimmed V and J ends, which lost 5 bases and 3 bases, there was a span of 14 bases. The CDR3 DNA reads TGTGCCAGCAGCCCCCGAGGAATGGGCTACGAGCAGTACTTC. Translating gives CASSPRGMGYEQYF.

This chain uses TRBV27 with TRBJ2-1, with D unclear. Deletions cut 3 bases from V and 0 bases from J, with 6 bases between. Germline V lookup: CDR1 MNHEY, CDR2 SMNVEV (reference sequence). The CDR3 runs to 14 residues. The CDR3: CASSFLVSYNEQFF. DNA for the CDR3: TGTGCCAGCAGTTTCCTAGTCTCCTACAATGAGCAGTTCTTC.

The rearrangement links TRBV5-1 to TRBJ2-1, with D possibly matching TRBD2 (6 bases). V lost 1 base to trimming and J lost 6 bases, with 26 bases between them. This CDR3 spans 19 amino acids. CDR1 and CDR2 from the germline V gene are SGHRS and YFSETQ. The CDR3 DNA reads TGCGCCAGCAGCTTGTCCTTGTTTATTCTGCGGGATGAGGGCAATGAGCAGTTCTTC. Amino acid sequence: CASSLSLFILRDEGNEQFF.

This clone was counted only a few times. The chain couples TRBV29-1 to TRBJ2-5, with 10 bases lining up with TRBD2. The CDR3 runs 16 residues. V trimming: 6 bases; J trimming: 1 base; junction bases outside the gene matches: 11. The germline V gene encodes CDR1 SQVTM and CDR2 ANQGSEA. The CDR3 loop reads CSVGKIAGGLQETQYF. The CDR3 coding sequence is TGCAGCGTCGGAAAGATAGCGGGGGGCCTCCAAGAGACCCAGTACTTC.

V is TRBV10-3 and J is TRBJ2-7; 7 nucleotides match TRBD2. The J segment lost 1 base and the V segment lost 10 bases, leaving 19 bases of the junction unmatched. Germline CDR1 and CDR2: ENHRY and SYGVKD. The CDR3 spans 17 residues. Written as DNA, the CDR3 is TGTGCCAGAAAAGCACTAGCGCCCCGCTTACGATCCTACGAGCAGTACTTC. It translates to CARKALAPRLRSYEQYF.